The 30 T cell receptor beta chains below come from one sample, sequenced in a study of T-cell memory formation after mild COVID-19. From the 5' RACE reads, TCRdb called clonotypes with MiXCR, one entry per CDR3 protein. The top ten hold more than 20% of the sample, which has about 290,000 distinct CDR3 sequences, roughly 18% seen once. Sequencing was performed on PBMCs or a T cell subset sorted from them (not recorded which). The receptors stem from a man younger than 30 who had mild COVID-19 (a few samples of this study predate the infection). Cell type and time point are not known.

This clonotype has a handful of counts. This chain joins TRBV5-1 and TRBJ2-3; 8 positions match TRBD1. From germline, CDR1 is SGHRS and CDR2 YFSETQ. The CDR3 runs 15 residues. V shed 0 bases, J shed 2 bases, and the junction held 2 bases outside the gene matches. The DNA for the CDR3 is TGCGCCAGCAGCTTGGTGCAGGGGGCCACAGATACGCAGTATTTT. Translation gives CASSLVQGATDTQYF.

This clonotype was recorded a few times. In DNA, the CDR3 is TGTGCCAGCTCACCCCAGGGAGCGTCAGTTGGGTATGGCTACACCTTC. Its protein is CASSPQGASVGYGYTF. The J gene is TRBJ1-2, the V gene TRBV18; the D gene is possibly TRBD1 (5 bases). This CDR3 has 16 residues. Trimming shortened V by 3 bases and J by 5 bases, and 19 bases separated the two germline ends. Germline CDR1 is KGHSH and CDR2 is LQKENI.

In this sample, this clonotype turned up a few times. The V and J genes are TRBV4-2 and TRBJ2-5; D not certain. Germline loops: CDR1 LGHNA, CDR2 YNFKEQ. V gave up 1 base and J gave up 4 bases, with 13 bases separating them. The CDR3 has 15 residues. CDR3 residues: CASSQVWASGETQYF. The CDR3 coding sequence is TGTGCCAGCAGCCAAGTTTGGGCTAGTGGAGAGACCCAGTACTTC.

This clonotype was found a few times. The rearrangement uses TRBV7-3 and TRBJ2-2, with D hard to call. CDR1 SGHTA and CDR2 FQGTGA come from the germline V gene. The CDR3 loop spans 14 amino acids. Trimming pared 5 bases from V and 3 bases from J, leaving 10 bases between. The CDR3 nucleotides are TGTGCCAGCAGCCCCGAACGTGACACCGGGGAGCTGTTTTTT. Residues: CASSPERDTGELFF.

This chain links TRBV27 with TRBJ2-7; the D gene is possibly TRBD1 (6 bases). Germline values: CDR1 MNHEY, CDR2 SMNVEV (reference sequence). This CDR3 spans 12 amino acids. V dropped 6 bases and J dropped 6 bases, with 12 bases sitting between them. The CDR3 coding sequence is TGTGCCAGCAGCACAGGGAGAGGCGAGCAGTACGTC. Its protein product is CASSTGRGEQYV.

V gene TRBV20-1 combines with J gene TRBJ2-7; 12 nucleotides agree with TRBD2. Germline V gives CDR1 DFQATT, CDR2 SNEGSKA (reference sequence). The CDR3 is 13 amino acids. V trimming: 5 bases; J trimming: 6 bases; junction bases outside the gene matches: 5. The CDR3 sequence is CSAPRTSGAEQYV. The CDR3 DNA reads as TGCAGTGCTCCCAGGACTAGCGGGGCCGAGCAGTACGTC.

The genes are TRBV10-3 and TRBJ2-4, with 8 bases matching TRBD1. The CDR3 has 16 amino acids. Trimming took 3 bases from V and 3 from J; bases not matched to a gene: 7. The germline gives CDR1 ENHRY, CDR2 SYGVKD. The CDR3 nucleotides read TGTGCCATCAGTGACCCGGACAGGGAGGTCAAAAACATTCAGTACTTC. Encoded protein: CAISDPDREVKNIQYF.

CDR3 nucleotides: TGCGCCAGCAGCCAAGTGGTGGGTCCCGAGACCCAGTACTTC. Translating it yields CASSQVVGPETQYF. This chain uses TRBV4-1 with TRBJ2-5; no definite D call. Germline V gene data show CDR1 as MGHRA and CDR2 as YSYEKL. The length of the CDR3 is 14 residues. V was trimmed by 1 base and J by 5 bases, leaving 11 bases between them.

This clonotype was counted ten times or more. The CDR3 DNA reads TGTGCCAGCAGCCCCCCCGGTCTTTCCAATGAGCAGTTCTTC. Translation gives CASSPPGLSNEQFF. The chain links TRBV11-3 to TRBJ2-1, with D hard to call. The germline V gene has CDR1 SGHNT and CDR2 YENEEA. The CDR3 length is 14 residues. The V gene lost 5 bases and the J gene lost 6 bases, with 14 bases spanning the gap.

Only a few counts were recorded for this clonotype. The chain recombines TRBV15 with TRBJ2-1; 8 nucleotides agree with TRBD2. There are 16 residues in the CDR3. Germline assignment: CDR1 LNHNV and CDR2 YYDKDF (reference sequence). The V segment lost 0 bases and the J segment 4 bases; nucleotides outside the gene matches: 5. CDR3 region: CATSRDRASGYNEQFF. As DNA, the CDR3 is TGTGCCACCAGCAGAGATCGGGCTAGCGGGTACAATGAGCAGTTCTTC.

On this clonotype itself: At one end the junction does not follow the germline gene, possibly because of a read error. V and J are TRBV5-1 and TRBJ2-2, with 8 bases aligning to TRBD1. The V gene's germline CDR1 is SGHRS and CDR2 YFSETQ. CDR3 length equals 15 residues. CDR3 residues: CASSPGQGDTRELFF. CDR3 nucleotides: TGCGCCAGCAGCCCAGGACAGGGTGACACCAGGGAGCTGTTTTTT. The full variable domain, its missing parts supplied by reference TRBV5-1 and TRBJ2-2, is KAGVTQTPRYLIKTRGQQVTLSCSPISGHRSVSWYQQTPGQGLQFLFEYFSETQRNKGNFPGRFSGRQFSNSRSEMNVSTLELGDSALYLCASSPGQGDTRELFFGEGSRLTVL.

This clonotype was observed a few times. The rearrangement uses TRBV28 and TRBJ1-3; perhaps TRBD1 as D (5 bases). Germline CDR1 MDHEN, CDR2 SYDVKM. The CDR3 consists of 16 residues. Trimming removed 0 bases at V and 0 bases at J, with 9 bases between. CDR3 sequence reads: CASSLWGQGSGNTIYF. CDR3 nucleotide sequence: TGTGCCAGCAGTTTATGGGGTCAGGGCTCTGGAAACACCATATATTTT. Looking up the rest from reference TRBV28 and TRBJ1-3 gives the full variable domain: DVKVTQSSRYLVKRTGEKVFLECVQDMDHENMFWYRQDPGLGLRLIYFSYDVKMKEKGDIPEGYSVSREKKERFSLILESASTNQTSMYLCASSLWGQGSGNTIYFGEGSWLTVV.

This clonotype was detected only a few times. The CDR3 loop is CASSLEGAYGEQYF. The CDR3 nucleotides are TGCGCCAGCAGCTTGGAGGGGGCGTATGGCGAGCAGTACTTC. This chain connects TRBV5-1 to TRBJ2-7; the match to TRBD1 covers 7 bases. V trimming: 0 bases; J trimming: 6 bases; junction bases outside the gene matches: 6. The CDR3 loop spans 14 amino acids. Germline V CDR1 and CDR2: SGHRS, YFSETQ.

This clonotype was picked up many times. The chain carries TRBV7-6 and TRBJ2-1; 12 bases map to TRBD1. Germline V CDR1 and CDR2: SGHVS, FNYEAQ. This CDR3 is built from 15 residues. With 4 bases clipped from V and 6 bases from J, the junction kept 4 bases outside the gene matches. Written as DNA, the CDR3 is TGTGCCAGCAGCTCCGGGACAGGGGGCTTCAATGAGCAGTTCTTC. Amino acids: CASSSGTGGFNEQFF.

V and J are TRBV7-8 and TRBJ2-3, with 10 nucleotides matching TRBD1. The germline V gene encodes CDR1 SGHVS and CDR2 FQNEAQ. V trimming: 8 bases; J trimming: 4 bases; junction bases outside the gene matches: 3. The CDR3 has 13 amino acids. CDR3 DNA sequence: TGTGCCAGCCGACAGGGGGCCGCAGATACGCAGTATTTT. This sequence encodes CASRQGAADTQYF.

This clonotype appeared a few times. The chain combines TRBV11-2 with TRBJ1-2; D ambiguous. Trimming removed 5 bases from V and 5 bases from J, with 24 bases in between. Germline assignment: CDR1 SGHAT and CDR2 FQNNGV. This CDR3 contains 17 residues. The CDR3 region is CASSPEESFISGYGYTF. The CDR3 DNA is TGTGCCAGCAGCCCGGAAGAGAGTTTCATAAGCGGGTATGGCTACACCTTC.

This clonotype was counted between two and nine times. CDR3 DNA sequence: TGTGCTAGTGGTTTCTGGGAGCCGGGACAGCTTAATGAAAAACTGTTTTTT. This codes for CASGFWEPGQLNEKLFF. The genes are TRBV12-5 and TRBJ1-4; TRBD1 agrees at 7 bases. V lost 3 bases and J lost 4; bases outside the gene matches: 11. The CDR3 extends over 17 amino acids. CDR1 is LGHNT, CDR2 FRNRAP, per germline.

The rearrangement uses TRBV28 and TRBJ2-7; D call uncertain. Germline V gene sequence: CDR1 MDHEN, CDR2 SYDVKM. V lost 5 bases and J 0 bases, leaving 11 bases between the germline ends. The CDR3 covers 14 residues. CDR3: CASSHAASSYEQYV. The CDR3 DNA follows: TGTGCCAGCAGTCATGCAGCATCCTCCTACGAGCAGTACGTC.

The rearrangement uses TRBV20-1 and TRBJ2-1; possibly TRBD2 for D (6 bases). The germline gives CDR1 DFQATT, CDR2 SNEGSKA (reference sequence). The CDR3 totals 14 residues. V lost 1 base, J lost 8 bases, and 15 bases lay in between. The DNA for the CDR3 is TGCAGTGCTAGAGCTCCAGCGGGTATTGATGAGCAGTTCTTC. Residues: CSARAPAGIDEQFF.

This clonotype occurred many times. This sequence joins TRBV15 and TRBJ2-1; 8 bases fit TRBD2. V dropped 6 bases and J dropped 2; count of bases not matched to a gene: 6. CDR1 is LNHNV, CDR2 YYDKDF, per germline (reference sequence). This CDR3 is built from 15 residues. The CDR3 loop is CATSSGGAPYNEQFF. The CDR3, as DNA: TGTGCCACCAGTTCCGGGGGGGCCCCCTACAATGAGCAGTTCTTC. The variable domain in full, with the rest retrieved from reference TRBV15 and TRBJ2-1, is DAMVIQNPRYQVTQFGKPVTLSCSQTLNHNVMYWYQQKSSQAPKLLFHYYDKDFNNEADTPDNFQSRRPNTSFCFLDIRSPGLGDTAMYLCATSSGGAPYNEQFFGPGTRLTVL.

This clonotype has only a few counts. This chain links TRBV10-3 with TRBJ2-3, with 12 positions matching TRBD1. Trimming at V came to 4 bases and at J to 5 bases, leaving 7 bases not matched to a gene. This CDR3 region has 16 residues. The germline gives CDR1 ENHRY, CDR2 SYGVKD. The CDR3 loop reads CAISATGQGAGDTQYF. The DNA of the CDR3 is TGTGCCATCAGTGCCACGGGACAGGGGGCGGGAGATACGCAGTATTTT.

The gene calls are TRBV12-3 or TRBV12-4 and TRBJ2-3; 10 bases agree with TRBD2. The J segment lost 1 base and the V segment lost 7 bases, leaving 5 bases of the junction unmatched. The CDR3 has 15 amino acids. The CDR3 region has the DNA TGTGCCAGCACCCCCACTAGCGGGGGCACAGATACGCAGTATTTT. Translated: CASTPTSGGTDTQYF.

The CDR3 loop reads CATSDDNNQPQHF. The CDR3 nucleotides are TGTGCCACCAGTGATGATAACAATCAGCCCCAGCATTTT. J is TRBJ1-5 and V is TRBV24-1, with D hard to call. V was cut by 3 bases and J by 3 bases, with 5 bases left in between. Germline V CDR1 and CDR2: KGHDR, SFDVKD. The CDR3 runs 13 residues.

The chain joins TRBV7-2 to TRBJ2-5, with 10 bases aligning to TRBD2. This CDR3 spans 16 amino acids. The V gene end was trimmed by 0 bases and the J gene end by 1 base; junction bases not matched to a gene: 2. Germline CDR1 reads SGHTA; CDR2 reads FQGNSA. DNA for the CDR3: TGTGCCAGCAGCTTAGCGGCTAGCGGGGGCCAAGAGACCCAGTACTTC. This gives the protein CASSLAASGGQETQYF.

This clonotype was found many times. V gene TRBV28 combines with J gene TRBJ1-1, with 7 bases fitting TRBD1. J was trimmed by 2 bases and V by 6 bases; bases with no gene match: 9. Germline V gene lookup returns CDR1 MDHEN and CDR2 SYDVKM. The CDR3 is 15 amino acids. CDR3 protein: CASRHPDRVNTEAFF. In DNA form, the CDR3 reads TGTGCCAGCAGGCACCCCGACAGGGTTAACACTGAAGCTTTCTTT.

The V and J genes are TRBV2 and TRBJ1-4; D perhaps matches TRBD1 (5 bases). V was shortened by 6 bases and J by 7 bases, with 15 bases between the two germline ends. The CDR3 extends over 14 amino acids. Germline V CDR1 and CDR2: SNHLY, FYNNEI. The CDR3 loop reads CASSQGYGGEKLFF. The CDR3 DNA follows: TGTGCCAGCAGCCAGGGCTACGGCGGTGAAAAACTGTTTTTT. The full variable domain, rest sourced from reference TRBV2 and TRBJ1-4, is EPEVTQTPSHQVTQMGQEVILRCVPISNHLYFYWYRQILGQKVEFLVSFYNNEISEKSEIFDDQFSVERPDGSNFTLKIRSTKLEDSAMYFCASSQGYGGEKLFFGSGTQLSVL.

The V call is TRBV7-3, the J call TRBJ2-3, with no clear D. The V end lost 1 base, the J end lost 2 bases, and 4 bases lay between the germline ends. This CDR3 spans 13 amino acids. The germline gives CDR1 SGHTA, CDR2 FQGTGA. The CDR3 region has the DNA TGTGCCAGCAGCTTAAGCATCACAGATACGCAGTATTTT. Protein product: CASSLSITDTQYF.

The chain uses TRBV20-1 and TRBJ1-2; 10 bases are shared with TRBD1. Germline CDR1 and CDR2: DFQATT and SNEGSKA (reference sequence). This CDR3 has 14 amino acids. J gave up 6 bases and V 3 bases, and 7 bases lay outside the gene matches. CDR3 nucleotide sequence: TGCAGTGCTAGCCGGGACAGGGGAGAAAATGGCTACACCTTC. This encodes CSASRDRGENGYTF.

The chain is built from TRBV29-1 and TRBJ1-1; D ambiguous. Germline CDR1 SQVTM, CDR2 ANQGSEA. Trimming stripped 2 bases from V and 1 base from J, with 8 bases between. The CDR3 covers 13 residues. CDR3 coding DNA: TGCAGCGTTGAACCCATGGGGAACACTGAAGCTTTCTTT. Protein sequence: CSVEPMGNTEAFF.

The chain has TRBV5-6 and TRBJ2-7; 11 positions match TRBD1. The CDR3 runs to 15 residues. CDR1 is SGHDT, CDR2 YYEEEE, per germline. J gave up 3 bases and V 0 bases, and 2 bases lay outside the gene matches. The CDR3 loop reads CASSLAGTGGYEQYF. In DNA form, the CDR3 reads TGTGCCAGCAGCTTGGCCGGGACAGGGGGCTACGAGCAGTACTTC.